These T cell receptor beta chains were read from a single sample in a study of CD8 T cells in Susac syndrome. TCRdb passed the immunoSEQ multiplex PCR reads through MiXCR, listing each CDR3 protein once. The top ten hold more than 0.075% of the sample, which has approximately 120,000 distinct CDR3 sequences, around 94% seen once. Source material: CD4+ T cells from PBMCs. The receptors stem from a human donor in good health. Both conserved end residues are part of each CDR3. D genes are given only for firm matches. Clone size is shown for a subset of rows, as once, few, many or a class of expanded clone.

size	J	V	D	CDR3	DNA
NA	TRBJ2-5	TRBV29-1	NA	CSVEDLQETQETQYF	TGCAGCGTTGAAGACCTTCAGGAAACCCAAGAGACCCAGTACTTC
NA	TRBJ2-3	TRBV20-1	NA	CSAPGLVADTQYF	TGCAGTGCCCCGGGACTTGTAGCAGATACGCAGTATTTT
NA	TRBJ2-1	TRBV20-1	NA	CSARFQPHEQFF	TGCAGTGCTCGGTTCCAGCCTCATGAGCAGTTCTTC
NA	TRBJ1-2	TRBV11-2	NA	CASSSNTAYGYTF	TGTGCCAGCAGCTCCAACACAGCCTATGGCTACACCTTC
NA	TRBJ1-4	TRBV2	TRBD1	CASSLDRGYEKLFF	TGTGCCAGCAGCCTGGACAGGGGATATGAAAAACTGTTTTTT
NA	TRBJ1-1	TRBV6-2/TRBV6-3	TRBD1	CASRGQGANTEAFF	TGTGCCAGCCGAGGACAGGGGGCGAACACTGAAGCTTTCTTT
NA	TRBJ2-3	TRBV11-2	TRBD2	CASSFTLAGRDTQYF	TGTGCCAGCAGCTTTACACTAGCGGGACGGGATACGCAGTATTTT
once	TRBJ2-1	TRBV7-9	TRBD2	CASSPTPGLDGEQFF	TGTGCCAGCAGCCCGACCCCGGGACTAGACGGTGAGCAGTTCTTC
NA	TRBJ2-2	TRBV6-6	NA	CASTILAGTNTGELFF	TGTGCCAGCACCATTCTTGCAGGGACAAACACCGGGGAGCTGTTTTTT
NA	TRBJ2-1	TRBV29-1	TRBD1	CSVGRQGGDYGQFF	TGCAGCGTGGGAAGACAGGGGGGAGACTATGGGCAGTTCTTC
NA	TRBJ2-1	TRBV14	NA	CASSQDRYSEQFF	TGTGCCAGCAGCCAAGATCGATACAGCGAGCAGTTCTTC
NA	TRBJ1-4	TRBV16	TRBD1	CASSQSGTAEKLFF	TGTGCCAGCAGCCAATCCGGGACAGCTGAAAAACTGTTTTTT
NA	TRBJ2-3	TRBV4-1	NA	CASSQTWVADTQYF	TGCGCCAGCAGCCAAACATGGGTTGCAGATACGCAGTATTTT
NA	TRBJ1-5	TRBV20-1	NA	CSARVGSNQPQHF	TGCAGTGCTAGAGTAGGGAGCAATCAGCCCCAGCATTTT
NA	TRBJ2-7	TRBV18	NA	CASSPPSGEQYF	TGTGCCAGCTCACCTCCGTCTGGGGAGCAGTACTTC
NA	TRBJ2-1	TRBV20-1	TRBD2	CSARDLLSGRDNEQFF	TGCAGTGCTAGAGATCTACTTAGCGGGAGGGACAATGAGCAGTTCTTC
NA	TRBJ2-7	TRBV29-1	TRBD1	CSEDRGQPSYEQYF	TGCAGCGAGGACAGGGGGCAACCCTCCTACGAGCAGTACTTC
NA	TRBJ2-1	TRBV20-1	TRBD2	CSARVSGGPVSEQFF	TGCAGTGCTAGAGTTTCGGGAGGGCCTGTATCTGAGCAGTTCTTC
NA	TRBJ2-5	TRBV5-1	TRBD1	CASSLDRDQETQYF	TGCGCCAGCAGCCTAGACAGGGATCAAGAGACCCAGTACTTC
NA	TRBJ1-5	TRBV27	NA	CASSSWGQGLNQPQHF	TGTGCCAGCAGTTCCTGGGGCCAGGGGTTGAATCAGCCCCAGCATTTT
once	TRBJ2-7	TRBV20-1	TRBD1	CSATMMRGQGFQGFRYEQYF	TGCAGTGCTACGATGATGAGGGGACAGGGCTTCCAAGGATTCCGCTACGAGCAGTACTTC
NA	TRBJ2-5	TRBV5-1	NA	CASSPEPSTAFETQYF	TGCGCCAGCAGCCCGGAACCCTCGACAGCGTTTGAGACCCAGTACTTC
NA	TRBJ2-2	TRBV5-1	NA	CASSFTPSGGGSGELFF	TGCGCCAGCAGCTTTACCCCGTCGGGGGGCGGTTCCGGGGAGCTGTTTTTT
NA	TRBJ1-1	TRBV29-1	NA	CSVEDLAGNTEAFF	TGCAGCGTTGAAGATCTTGCCGGGAACACTGAAGCTTTCTTT
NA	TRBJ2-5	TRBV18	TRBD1	CASTASTGAQETQYF	TGTGCCAGCACAGCTTCTACAGGGGCGCAAGAGACCCAGTACTTC
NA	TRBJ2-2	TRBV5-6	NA	CASSWSPDTGELFF	TGTGCCAGCAGCTGGAGTCCGGACACCGGGGAGCTGTTTTTT
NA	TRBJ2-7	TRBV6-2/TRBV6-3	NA	CASSSDGGSYEQYF	TGTGCCAGCAGCTCCGACGGCGGCAGCTACGAGCAGTACTTC